The 16 T cell receptor beta chains below come from one sample, sequenced in a study of cytomegalovirus exposure and HLA in healthy donors. Repertoires were generated with immunoSEQ multiplex PCR, while TCRdb's copy carries only in-frame clones and drops some. The profile shows roughly 60,000 clones, 90% to 96% of them singletons. The specimen was PBMCs. The receptors shown here come from a man aged 18 to 29 in good health and CMV-seronegative.

The chain is built from TRBV28 and TRBJ2-7; D possibly corresponds to TRBD2 (5 bases). The CDR3 is 14 residues long. V gave up 2 bases and J gave up 6 bases, with 14 bases separating them. From germline, CDR1 is MDHEN and CDR2 SYDVKM. DNA for the CDR3: TGTGCCAGCAGTTTAACGGGAACGACCCCCGAGCAGTACTTC. Translated, it gives CASSLTGTTPEQYF.

The genes are TRBV13 and TRBJ2-1; D gene unclear. This CDR3 spans 13 amino acids. Germline V CDR1 and CDR2: PRHDT, FYEKMQ (reference sequence). V was shortened by 5 bases and J by 5 bases, with 10 bases between the two germline ends. The chain's CDR3 is CASSLGGDNEQFF. CDR3 bases: TGTGCCAGCAGCCTGGGTGGAGACAATGAGCAGTTCTTC. Filled out from reference TRBV13 and TRBJ2-1, the complete variable domain reads AAGVIQSPRHLIKEKRETATLKCYPIPRHDTVYWYQQGPGQDPQFLISFYEKMQSDKGSIPDRFSAQQFSDYHSELNMSSLELGDSALYFCASSLGGDNEQFFGPGTRLTVL.

The V gene is TRBV28, the J gene TRBJ2-2; 9 bases map to TRBD1. The CDR3 covers 14 residues. The trim removed 6 bases at V and 6 bases at J, leaving 5 bases unmatched. CDR1 is MDHEN and CDR2 is SYDVKM in the germline V gene. CDR3 protein: CASRGRDRAGELFF. CDR3 nucleotide sequence: TGTGCCAGCAGAGGCCGGGACAGGGCCGGGGAGCTGTTTTTT. The whole variable domain, remainder taken from reference TRBV28 and TRBJ2-2, is DVKVTQSSRYLVKRTGEKVFLECVQDMDHENMFWYRQDPGLGLRLIYFSYDVKMKEKGDIPEGYSVSREKKERFSLILESASTNQTSMYLCASRGRDRAGELFFGEGSRLTVL.

The chain links TRBV4-3 to TRBJ2-2; TRBD2 is a possible D gene (5 bases). Germline V gene lookup returns CDR1 LGHNA and CDR2 YSLEER. The CDR3 length is 15 residues. V lost 1 base and J 1 base, leaving 7 bases between the germline ends. CDR3 sequence (DNA): TGCGCCAGCAGCCAAGTTCGGGGGAACACCGGGGAGCTGTTTTTT. Translated: CASSQVRGNTGELFF.

This chain joins TRBV7-2 and TRBJ2-7, with 7 bases fitting TRBD1. The V segment lost 4 bases and the J segment 0 bases; nucleotides outside the gene matches: 3. CDR1 and CDR2 from the germline V gene are SGHTA and FQGNSA. CDR3 length: 14 amino acids. In DNA, the CDR3 is TGTGCCAGCAGCTGGACAGGTTCCTCCTACGAGCAGTACTTC. Protein product: CASSWTGSSYEQYF.

The chain recombines TRBV5-1 with TRBJ1-1; 10 nucleotides match TRBD1. Germline CDR1 is SGHRS and CDR2 is YFSETQ. Trimming took 4 bases from V and 2 from J; bases not matched to a gene: 2. The CDR3 covers 14 residues. The CDR3 loop reads CASSRDRGNTEAFF. The DNA of the CDR3 is TGCGCCAGCAGCCGGGACAGGGGAAACACTGAAGCTTTCTTT.

The V and J genes are TRBV7-8 and TRBJ2-7; TRBD1 aligns across 9 bases. V gave up 1 base and J gave up 4 bases; unmatched junction bases: 5. The CDR3 loop spans 15 amino acids. Germline lookup yields CDR1 SGHVS and CDR2 FQNEAQ. The CDR3 is CASSLEGQGSYEQYF. The DNA for the CDR3 is TGTGCCAGCAGCTTAGAGGGACAGGGATCGTACGAGCAGTACTTC.

The chain has TRBV5-1 and TRBJ1-2, with D perhaps TRBD1 (6 bases). Between the trimmed V and J ends, which lost 2 bases and 8 bases, there was a span of 10 bases. In germline, CDR1 is SGHRS, CDR2 YFSETQ. The length of the CDR3 is 12 residues. The CDR3 DNA follows: TGCGCCAGCAGCTTCACAGGGTACGGCTACACCTTC. This encodes CASSFTGYGYTF.

The rearrangement links TRBV13 to TRBJ2-1; 11 bases fit TRBD2. Unmatched junction bases numbered 11, after V lost 5 bases and J lost 14 bases. The CDR3 contains 14 residues. Germline V CDR1 and CDR2: PRHDT, FYEKMQ (reference sequence). The CDR3 loop is CASSPGTSGHNKFF. CDR3 coding DNA: TGTGCCAGCAGCCCCGGGACTAGCGGCCACAACAAGTTCTTC.

The V call is TRBV30, the J call TRBJ2-5; 7 bases align to TRBD1. J gave up 3 bases and V 3 bases, and 10 bases lay outside the gene matches. This CDR3 is built from 15 residues. The germline gives CDR1 GTSNPN, CDR2 SVGIG (reference sequence). CDR3 nucleotides: TGTGCCTGGAGAATGTGGGTGCAGGGGGAAGAGACCCAGTACTTC. Encoded protein: CAWRMWVQGEETQYF.

V and J are TRBV9 and TRBJ2-5; TRBD2 might be the D (6 bases). Germline CDR1 reads SGDLS; CDR2 reads YYNGEE. Trimming cost V 0 bases and J 4 bases, with 19 bases left between them. This CDR3 has 17 residues. The CDR3 bases are TGTGCCAGCAGCGTAGGGAGGGAGAGAGGAGGTGCAGAGACCCAGTACTTC. It translates to CASSVGRERGGAETQYF.

This sequence joins TRBV6-5 and TRBJ1-1; D perhaps matches TRBD1 (5 bases). This CDR3 has 15 amino acids. V was trimmed by 0 bases and J by 1 base, leaving 9 bases between them. Germline V gene lookup returns CDR1 MNHEY and CDR2 SVGAGI. The CDR3 nucleotides read TGTGCCAGCAGTTACTCAGACAGACCGAACACTGAAGCTTTCTTT. It encodes CASSYSDRPNTEAFF.

This chain connects TRBV4-3 to TRBJ2-7; 7 bases fit TRBD2. Per the germline V gene, CDR1 is LGHNA and CDR2 is YSLEER. With 2 bases clipped from V and 3 bases from J, the junction kept 7 bases outside the gene matches. CDR3 size: 15 residues. The DNA of the CDR3 is TGCGCCAGCAGCCAATTAGCGGGTGCTGACTACGAGCAGTACTTC. Protein: CASSQLAGADYEQYF.

The rearrangement joins TRBV28 to TRBJ2-7; tentative D call: TRBD1 (7 bases). The germline gives CDR1 MDHEN, CDR2 SYDVKM. V lost 6 bases and J 3 bases, leaving 15 bases between the germline ends. There are 14 residues in the CDR3. The CDR3 region has the DNA TGTGCCAGCAGGAGTCAGGGGGGAGGCTACGAGCAGTACTTC. Amino acid sequence: CASRSQGGGYEQYF.

The chain recombines TRBV27 with TRBJ2-5, with a possible D match to TRBD2 (5 bases). V was clipped by 2 bases and J by 6 bases, with 13 bases between them. The CDR3 is made up of 14 amino acids. The germline V gene has CDR1 MNHEY and CDR2 SMNVEV (reference sequence). The CDR3 region has the DNA TGTGCCAGCAGTTTAGGGAGAGGGTGGAAGACCCAGTACTTC. This gives the protein CASSLGRGWKTQYF.

The chain joins TRBV2 to TRBJ2-5; TRBD2 aligns across 7 bases. This CDR3 spans 13 amino acids. Germline CDR1 SNHLY, CDR2 FYNNEI. After removal of 4 bases from V and 5 bases from J, the junction contained 4 bases not matched to a gene. The CDR3 nucleotides read TGTGCCAGCAGTGGGGGGGAGGGGGAGACCCAGTACTTC. Its protein product is CASSGGEGETQYF.